These 6 T cell receptor beta chains came from one sample sequenced in a study of CD8 T cells in ankylosing spondylitis. TCRdb reprocessed the 5' RACE reads via MiXCR and lists one record per CDR3 protein. The sample has about 240,000 distinct CDR3 sequences, roughly 8.6% seen once. The sample comprised blood, either unsorted or a sorted T cell fraction (not recorded which). All receptors derive from a male donor with ankylosing spondylitis or in good health (not recorded which).

This clonotype was seen at least ten times. This sequence joins TRBV15 and TRBJ2-5, with 9 bases fitting TRBD1. This CDR3 is 18 amino acids long. Germline V gene data show CDR1 as LNHNV and CDR2 as YYDKDF (reference sequence). Trimming took 3 bases from V and 2 from J; bases not matched to a gene: 13. The CDR3 bases are TGTGCCACCAGCAGGAAACTAGGGACAGGGAGTCAACAAGAGACCCAGTACTTC. Translating gives CATSRKLGTGSQQETQYF.

This clonotype was observed a few times. V gene TRBV5-1 combines with J gene TRBJ1-3, with 12 bases matching TRBD1. J lost 7 bases, V lost 1 base, and 6 bases had no gene match. This CDR3 is 16 amino acids long. Germline V gives CDR1 SGHRS, CDR2 YFSETQ. This chain's CDR3 is CASSLTGGQGANTIYF. CDR3 nucleotide sequence: TGCGCCAGCAGCTTGACCGGGGGACAGGGGGCGAACACCATATATTTT.

This clonotype has ten or more counts. The chain is built from TRBV5-1 and TRBJ1-1; TRBD1 aligns across 8 bases. The V gene end was trimmed by 2 bases and the J gene end by 8 bases; junction bases not matched to a gene: 8. Germline CDR1 reads SGHRS; CDR2 reads YFSETQ. This CDR3 comprises 14 residues. The CDR3 here is CASSFAGGEVEAFF. The CDR3 DNA is TGCGCCAGCAGCTTTGCAGGGGGCGAGGTGGAAGCTTTCTTT.

This clonotype was found many times. V usage is TRBV10-3 and J usage is TRBJ2-2; D is perhaps TRBD1 (6 bases). The CDR3 is 15 amino acids. CDR1 is ENHRY, CDR2 SYGVKD, per germline. Trimming left V 1 base short and J 0 bases short, with 6 bases between. CDR3 DNA sequence: TGTGCCATCAGTGAGTGGGACACGAACACCGGGGAGCTGTTTTTT. This gives the protein CAISEWDTNTGELFF.

This clonotype occurred many times. This chain connects TRBV7-9 to TRBJ2-5; 7 bases map to TRBD1. CDR3 length: 16 residues. The germline V gene encodes CDR1 SEHNR and CDR2 FQNEAQ (reference sequence). The J segment lost 5 bases and the V segment lost 5 bases, leaving 14 bases of the junction unmatched. CDR3 in DNA: TGTGCCAGCAGCCAACGACAGGGCTCGTCGTTGGAGACCCAGTACTTC. It yields the protein CASSQRQGSSLETQYF.

There are a few counts of this clonotype. The V gene is TRBV12-5, the J gene TRBJ2-7; 10 bases line up with TRBD2. Germline assignment: CDR1 LGHNT and CDR2 FRNRAP. Trimming cost V 3 bases and J 7 bases; bases outside gene matches: 12. The CDR3 contains 16 residues. In DNA form, the CDR3 reads TGTGCTAGTGGTTTCATAGTAGCGGGGGGAATCTCTGAGCAGTACTTC. It yields the protein CASGFIVAGGISEQYF.